Presented here are 5 T cell receptor beta chains from one specimen sequenced in a study of CD8 T cells in Susac syndrome. Reverse transcription used 0.5 to 1 ug RNA and random hexamers. TCRdb redid the calling of the immunoSEQ multiplex PCR reads with MiXCR, one entry per CDR3 protein. The sample holds more than 150,000 distinct CDR3 sequences, about 95% seen once. Sequencing was done on a sample of CD4+ T cells from PBMCs. The receptors originated from a human donor with Susac syndrome.

This clonotype was counted a single time. The chain employs TRBV6-5 and TRBJ1-4; TRBD1 aligns across 9 bases. J was trimmed by 7 bases and V by 2 bases; bases with no gene match: 11. Germline CDR1 reads MNHEY; CDR2 reads SVGAGI. CDR3 length equals 17 residues. CDR3 in amino acids: CASSYRLAGQGFEKLFF. The CDR3 DNA follows: TGTGCCAGCAGTTACCGGCTTGCGGGACAGGGTTTTGAAAAACTGTTTTTT.

A single count supports this clonotype. The J gene is TRBJ1-2, the V gene TRBV4-3; D ambiguous. Trimming cost V 0 bases and J 3 bases, with 14 bases left between them. The length of the CDR3 is 16 residues. Germline V gene data show CDR1 as LGHNA and CDR2 as YSLEER. For the CDR3, the DNA is TGCGCCAGCAGCCAAGATCTACGGGGAGAATACTATGGCTACACCTTC. Translated, it gives CASSQDLRGEYYGYTF.

The rearrangement links TRBV6-2 or TRBV6-3 to TRBJ2-7; 7 bases map to TRBD2. J lost 3 bases, V lost 2 bases, and 7 bases had no gene match. Germline values: CDR1 MNHEY, CDR2 SVGEGT. This CDR3 is built from 15 residues. Here the CDR3 reads CASSYRSGGIYEQYF. The CDR3 DNA is TGTGCCAGCAGTTACCGGTCGGGGGGAATCTACGAGCAGTACTTC.

This clonotype has more than one count but fewer than ten. The chain has TRBV7-6 and TRBJ2-7; no clear D. This CDR3 has 14 residues. V lost 1 base, J lost 0 bases, and 7 bases lay in between. Germline CDR1 SGHVS, CDR2 FNYEAQ. CDR3 loop: CASSLEGSSYEQYF. The CDR3, as DNA: TGTGCCAGCAGCTTAGAAGGCAGCTCCTACGAGCAGTACTTC.

The chain is built from TRBV6-1 and TRBJ2-7; no clear D. The CDR3 sequence is 14 residues long. The ends were cut back, 4 bases at V and 0 bases at J, with 10 bases in the middle. The germline V gene has CDR1 MNHNS and CDR2 SASEGT. The CDR3 here is CASSGGRSSYEQYF. Here the CDR3 DNA reads TGTGCCAGCAGTGGAGGCCGGAGCTCCTACGAGCAGTACTTC.